The clone carrying this TCR beta chain was observed at least ten times. This sample stems from a study of T cells in Graves' hyperthyroidism and ophthalmopathy. PBMCs were obtained from about 9.9 ml fresh peripheral blood. The TCR beta CDR3 regions underwent amplification using RNA transcripts as the source. Initially, a first-round RT-PCR of the TCR CDR3 employed the HTBI primer set. TCRdb called the multiplex PCR reads again in MiXCR, with one record for every CDR3 protein. The sample has 330,000 or so distinct CDR3 sequences, roughly 18% seen once; the top ten hold around 15%. This receptor was obtained from a woman between 40 and 55 years old with Graves' ophthalmopathy. Specimen: blood.

The CDR3 protein is CASSNLQRYEQYF. CDR3 coding DNA: TGTGCCAGCAGCAATTTGCAGCGCTACGAGCAGTACTTC. The J gene is TRBJ2-7, the V gene TRBV11-2; the D is unclear. Germline-derived CDR1 and CDR2 are SGHAT and FQNNGV. The V end was cut by 5 bases, the J end by 3 bases, with 11 bases between. CDR3 length: 13 amino acids. Using reference TRBV11-2 and TRBJ2-7 for the parts outside the CDR3, the full variable domain is EAGVAQSPRYKIIEKRQSVAFWCNPISGHATLYWYQQILGQGPKLLIQFQNNGVVDDSQLPKDRFSAERLKGVDSTLKIQPAKLEDSAVYLCASSNLQRYEQYFGPGTRLTVT.